The sequence of this T cell receptor (beta chain) was determined in a study of CXCR3-negative and CXCR3-positive naive CD8 T cells. General study points: CXCR3-positive naive cells carried more hydrophobic TRB CDR3s than CXCR3-negative ones.

Details on this clonotype: Its antigen remains unknown.

The germline V gene encodes CDR1 MNHEY and CDR2 SVGEGT. This CDR3 has 13 amino acids. The authors prepared UMI-labeled TRB cDNA libraries by 5' RACE. TCRdb derives one entry per CDR3 protein from the 5' RACE reads, leaving out DNA. The sample's table shows tens of thousands of distinct CDR3 sequences. Material: naive CXCR3+ CD8+ T cells from blood. Noted subset: CD45RO-CCR7+CD27+CD95- naive CD8+ T cells expressing CXCR3 (TNR3+). The clonotype comes from a human donor in good health. Some clones in this sample may be carry-over from other donors' samples. This chain joins TRBV6-2 or TRBV6-3 and TRBJ2-1; there is no DNA to check the TCRdb D call of TRBD1. The CDR3 sequence is CASSYRQGDEQFF.